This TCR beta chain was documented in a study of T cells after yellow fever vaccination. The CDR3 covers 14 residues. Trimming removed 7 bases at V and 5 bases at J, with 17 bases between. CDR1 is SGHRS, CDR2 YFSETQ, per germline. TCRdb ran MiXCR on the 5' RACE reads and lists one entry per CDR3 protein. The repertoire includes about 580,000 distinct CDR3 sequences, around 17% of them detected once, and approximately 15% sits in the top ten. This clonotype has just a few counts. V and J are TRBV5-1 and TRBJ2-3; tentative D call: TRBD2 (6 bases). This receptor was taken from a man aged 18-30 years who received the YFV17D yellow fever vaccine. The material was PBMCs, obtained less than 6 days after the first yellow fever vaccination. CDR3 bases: TGCGCCAGCCACCGGGGAGGAACGGGAGATACGCAGTATTTT. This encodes CASHRGGTGDTQYF.